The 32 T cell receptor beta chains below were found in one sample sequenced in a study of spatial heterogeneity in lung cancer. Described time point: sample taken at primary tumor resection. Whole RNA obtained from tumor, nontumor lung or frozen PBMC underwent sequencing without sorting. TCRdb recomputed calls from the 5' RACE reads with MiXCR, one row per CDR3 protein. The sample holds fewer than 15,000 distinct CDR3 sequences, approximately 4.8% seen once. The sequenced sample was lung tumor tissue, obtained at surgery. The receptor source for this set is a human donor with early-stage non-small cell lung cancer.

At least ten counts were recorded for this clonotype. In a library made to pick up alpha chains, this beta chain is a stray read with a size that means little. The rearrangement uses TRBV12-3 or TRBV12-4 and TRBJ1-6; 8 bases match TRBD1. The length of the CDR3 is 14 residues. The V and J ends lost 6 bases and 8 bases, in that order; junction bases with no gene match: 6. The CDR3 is CASSTQGADSPLHF. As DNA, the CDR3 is TGTGCCAGCAGCACCCAGGGGGCTGATTCACCCCTCCACTTT.

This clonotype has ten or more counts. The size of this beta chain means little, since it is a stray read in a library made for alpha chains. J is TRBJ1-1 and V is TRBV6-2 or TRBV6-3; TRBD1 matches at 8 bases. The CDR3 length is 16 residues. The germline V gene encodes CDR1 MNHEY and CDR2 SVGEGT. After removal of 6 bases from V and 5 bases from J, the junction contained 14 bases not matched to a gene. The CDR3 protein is CASSHDRGPGVTEAFF. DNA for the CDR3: TGTGCCAGCAGCCACGACAGGGGCCCAGGGGTTACTGAAGCTTTCTTT.

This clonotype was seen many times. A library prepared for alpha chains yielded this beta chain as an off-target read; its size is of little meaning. CDR3 residues: CSAIRRTQATEQYF. Here the CDR3 DNA reads TGCAGTGCTATAAGGCGGACCCAGGCCACCGAGCAGTACTTC. This sequence joins TRBV20-1 and TRBJ2-7; no clear D gene. Germline V gene sequence: CDR1 DFQATT, CDR2 SNEGSKA (reference sequence). This CDR3 has 14 amino acids. Trimming left V 4 bases short and J 6 bases short, with 19 bases between.

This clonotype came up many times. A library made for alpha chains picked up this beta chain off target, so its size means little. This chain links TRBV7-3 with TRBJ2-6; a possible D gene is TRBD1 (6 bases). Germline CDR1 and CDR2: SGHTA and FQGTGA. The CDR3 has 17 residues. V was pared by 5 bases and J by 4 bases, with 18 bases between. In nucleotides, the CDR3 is TGTGCCAGCAGCAAAATACCCACAGGGACCGGGGCCAACGTCCTGACTTTC. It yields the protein CASSKIPTGTGANVLTF.

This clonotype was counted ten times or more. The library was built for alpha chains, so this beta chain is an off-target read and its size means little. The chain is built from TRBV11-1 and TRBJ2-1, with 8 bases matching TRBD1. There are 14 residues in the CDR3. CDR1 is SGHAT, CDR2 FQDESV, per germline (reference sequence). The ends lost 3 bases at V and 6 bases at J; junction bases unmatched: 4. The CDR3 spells CASSLDRVSNEQFF. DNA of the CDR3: TGTGCCAGCAGCTTGGACAGGGTTAGCAATGAGCAGTTCTTC.

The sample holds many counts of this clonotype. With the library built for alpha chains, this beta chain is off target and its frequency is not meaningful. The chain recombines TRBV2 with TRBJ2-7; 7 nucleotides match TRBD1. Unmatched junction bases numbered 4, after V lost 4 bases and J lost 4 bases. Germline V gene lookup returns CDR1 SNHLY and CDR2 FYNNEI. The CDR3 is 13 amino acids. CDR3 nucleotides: TGTGCCAGCAGTGTACAGGGGACGTACGAGCAGTACTTC. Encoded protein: CASSVQGTYEQYF.

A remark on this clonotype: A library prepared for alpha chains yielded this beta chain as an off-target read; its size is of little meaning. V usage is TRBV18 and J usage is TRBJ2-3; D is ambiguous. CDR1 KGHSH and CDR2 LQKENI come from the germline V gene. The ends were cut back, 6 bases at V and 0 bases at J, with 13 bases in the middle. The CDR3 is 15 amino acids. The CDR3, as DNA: TGTGCCAGCTCCGCCCCCGGACCAAGCACAGATACGCAGTATTTT. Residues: CASSAPGPSTDTQYF.

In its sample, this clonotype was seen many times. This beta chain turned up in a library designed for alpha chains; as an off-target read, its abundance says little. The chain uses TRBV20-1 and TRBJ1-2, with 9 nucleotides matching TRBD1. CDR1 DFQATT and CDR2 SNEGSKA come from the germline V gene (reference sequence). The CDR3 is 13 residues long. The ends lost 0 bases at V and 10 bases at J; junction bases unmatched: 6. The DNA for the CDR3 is TGCAGTGCTAGAGATGTAGGGACAGGGAACTACACCTTC. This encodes CSARDVGTGNYTF.

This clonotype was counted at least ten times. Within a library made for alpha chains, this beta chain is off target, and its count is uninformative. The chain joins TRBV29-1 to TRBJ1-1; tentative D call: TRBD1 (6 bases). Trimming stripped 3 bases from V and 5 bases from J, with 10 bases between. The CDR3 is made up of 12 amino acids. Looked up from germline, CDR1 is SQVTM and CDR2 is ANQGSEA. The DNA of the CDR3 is TGCAGCGTTGACGGGGGCACTACTGAAGCTTTCTTT. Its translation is CSVDGGTTEAFF.

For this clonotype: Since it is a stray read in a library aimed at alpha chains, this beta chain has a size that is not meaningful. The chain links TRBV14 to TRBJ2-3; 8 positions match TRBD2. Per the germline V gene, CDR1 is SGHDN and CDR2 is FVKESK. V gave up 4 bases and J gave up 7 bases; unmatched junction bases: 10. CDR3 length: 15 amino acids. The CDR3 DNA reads TGTGCCAGCAGCCGTCAAAGCGGGAGCGGATATACGCAGTATTTT. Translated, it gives CASSRQSGSGYTQYF.

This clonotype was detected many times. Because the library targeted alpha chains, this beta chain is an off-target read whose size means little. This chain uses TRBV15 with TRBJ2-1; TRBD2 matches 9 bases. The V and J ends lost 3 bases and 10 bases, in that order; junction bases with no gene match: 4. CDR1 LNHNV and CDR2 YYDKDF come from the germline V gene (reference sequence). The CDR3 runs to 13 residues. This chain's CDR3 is CATSSSGGEEQFF. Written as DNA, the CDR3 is TGTGCCACCAGCAGTAGCGGGGGAGAAGAGCAGTTCTTC.

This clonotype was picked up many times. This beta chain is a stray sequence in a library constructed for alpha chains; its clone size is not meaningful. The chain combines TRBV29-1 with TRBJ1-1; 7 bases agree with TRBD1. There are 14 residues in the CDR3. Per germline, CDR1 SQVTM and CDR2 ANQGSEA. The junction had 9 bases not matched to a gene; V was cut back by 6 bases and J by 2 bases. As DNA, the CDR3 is TGCAGCGTGGCGACAGGGTTTATCAACACTGAAGCTTTCTTT. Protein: CSVATGFINTEAFF.

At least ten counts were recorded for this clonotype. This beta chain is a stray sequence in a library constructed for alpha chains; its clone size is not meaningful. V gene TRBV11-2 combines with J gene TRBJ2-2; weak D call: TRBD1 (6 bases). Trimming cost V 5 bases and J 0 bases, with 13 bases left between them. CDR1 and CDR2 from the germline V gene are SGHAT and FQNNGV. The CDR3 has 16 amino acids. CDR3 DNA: TGTGCCAGCAGCACAGGGTGGGGGTCGAACACCGGGGAGCTGTTTTTT. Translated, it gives CASSTGWGSNTGELFF.

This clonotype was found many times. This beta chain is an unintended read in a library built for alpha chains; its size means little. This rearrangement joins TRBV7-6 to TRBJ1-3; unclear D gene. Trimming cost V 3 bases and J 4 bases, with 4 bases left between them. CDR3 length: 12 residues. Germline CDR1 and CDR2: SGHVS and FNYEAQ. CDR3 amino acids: CASSFYGNTIYF. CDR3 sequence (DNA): TGTGCCAGCAGCTTTTACGGAAACACCATATATTTT.

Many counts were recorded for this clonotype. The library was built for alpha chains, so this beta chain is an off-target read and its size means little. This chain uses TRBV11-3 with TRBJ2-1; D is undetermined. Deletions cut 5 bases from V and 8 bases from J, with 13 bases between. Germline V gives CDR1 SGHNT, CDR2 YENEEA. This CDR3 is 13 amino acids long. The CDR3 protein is CASSPGHADEQFF. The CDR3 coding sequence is TGTGCCAGCAGCCCTGGCCACGCAGATGAGCAGTTCTTC.

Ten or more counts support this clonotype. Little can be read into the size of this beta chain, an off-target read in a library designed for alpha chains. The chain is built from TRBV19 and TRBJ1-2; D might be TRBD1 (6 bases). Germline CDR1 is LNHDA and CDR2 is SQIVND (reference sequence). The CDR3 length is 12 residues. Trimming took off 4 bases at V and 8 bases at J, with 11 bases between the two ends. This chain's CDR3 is CASSTTTGGYTF. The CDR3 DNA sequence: TGTGCCAGTAGTACAACGACAGGCGGCTACACCTTC.

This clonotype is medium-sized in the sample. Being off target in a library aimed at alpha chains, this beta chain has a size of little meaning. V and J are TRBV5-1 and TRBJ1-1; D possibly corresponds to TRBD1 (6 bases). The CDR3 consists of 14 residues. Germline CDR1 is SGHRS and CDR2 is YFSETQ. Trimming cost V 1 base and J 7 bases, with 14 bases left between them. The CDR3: CASSLSIGTFEAFF. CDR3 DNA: TGCGCCAGCAGCTTGTCCATCGGGACATTTGAAGCTTTCTTT. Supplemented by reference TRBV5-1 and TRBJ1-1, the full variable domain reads KAGVTQTPRYLIKTRGQQVTLSCSPISGHRSVSWYQQTPGQGLQFLFEYFSETQRNKGNFPGRFSGRQFSNSRSEMNVSTLELGDSALYLCASSLSIGTFEAFFGQGTRLTVV.

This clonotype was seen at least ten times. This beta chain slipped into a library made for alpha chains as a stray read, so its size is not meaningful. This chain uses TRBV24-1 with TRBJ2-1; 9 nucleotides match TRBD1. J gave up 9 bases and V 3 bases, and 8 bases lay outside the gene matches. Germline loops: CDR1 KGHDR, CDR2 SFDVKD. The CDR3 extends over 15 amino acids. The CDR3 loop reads CATSDAGTGRVEQFF. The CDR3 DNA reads TGTGCCACCAGTGATGCCGGGACAGGGCGAGTTGAGCAGTTCTTC.

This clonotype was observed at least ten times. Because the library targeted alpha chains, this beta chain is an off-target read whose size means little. CDR3 nucleotide sequence: TGCTCCACCCGGGCCAGCCAAGAGACCCAGTACTTC. Residues: CSTRASQETQYF. V gene TRBV29-1 combines with J gene TRBJ2-5; D gene ambiguous. Germline V gene sequence: CDR1 SQVTM, CDR2 ANQGSEA. This CDR3 spans 12 amino acids.

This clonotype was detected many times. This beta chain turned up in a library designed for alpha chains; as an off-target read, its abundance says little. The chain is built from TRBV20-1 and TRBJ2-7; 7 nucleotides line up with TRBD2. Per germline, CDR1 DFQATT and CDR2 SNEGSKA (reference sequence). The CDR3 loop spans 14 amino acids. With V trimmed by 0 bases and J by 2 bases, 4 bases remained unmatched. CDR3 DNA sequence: TGCAGTGCTAGAGATCAGCGGGGTACCTACGAGCAGTACTTC. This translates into CSARDQRGTYEQYF.

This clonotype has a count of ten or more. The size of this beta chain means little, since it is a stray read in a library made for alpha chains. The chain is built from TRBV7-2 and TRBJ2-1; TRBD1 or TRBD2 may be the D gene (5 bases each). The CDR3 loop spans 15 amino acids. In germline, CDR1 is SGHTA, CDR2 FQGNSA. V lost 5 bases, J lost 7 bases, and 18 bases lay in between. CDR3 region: CASSQGGTKRNEQFF. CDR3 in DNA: TGTGCCAGCAGCCAAGGTGGGACCAAGCGGAATGAGCAGTTCTTC.

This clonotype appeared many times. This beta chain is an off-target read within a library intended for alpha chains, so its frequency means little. The chain's CDR3 is CASSPRDRSNTEAFF. As DNA, the CDR3 is TGTGCCAGCAGCCCCCGGGACAGATCGAACACTGAAGCTTTCTTT. The chain employs TRBV9 and TRBJ1-1; 7 bases align to TRBD1. This CDR3 is 15 amino acids long. With V trimmed by 4 bases and J by 1 base, 7 bases remained unmatched. Germline CDR1 SGDLS, CDR2 YYNGEE.

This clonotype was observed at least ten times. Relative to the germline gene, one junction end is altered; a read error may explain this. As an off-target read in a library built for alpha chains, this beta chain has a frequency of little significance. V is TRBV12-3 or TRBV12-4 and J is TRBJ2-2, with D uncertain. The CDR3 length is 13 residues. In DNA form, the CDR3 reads TGTGCCAGCAGTTTTTCGAATACCGGGGAGCTGTTTTTT. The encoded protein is CASSFSNTGELFF.

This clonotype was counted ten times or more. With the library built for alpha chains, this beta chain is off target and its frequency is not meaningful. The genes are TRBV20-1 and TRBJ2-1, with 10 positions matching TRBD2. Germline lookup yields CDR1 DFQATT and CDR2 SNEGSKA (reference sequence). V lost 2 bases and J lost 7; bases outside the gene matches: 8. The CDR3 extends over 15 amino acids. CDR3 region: CSARTSGVQSNEQFF. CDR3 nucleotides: TGCAGTGCTAGAACTAGCGGGGTTCAGAGTAATGAGCAGTTCTTC.

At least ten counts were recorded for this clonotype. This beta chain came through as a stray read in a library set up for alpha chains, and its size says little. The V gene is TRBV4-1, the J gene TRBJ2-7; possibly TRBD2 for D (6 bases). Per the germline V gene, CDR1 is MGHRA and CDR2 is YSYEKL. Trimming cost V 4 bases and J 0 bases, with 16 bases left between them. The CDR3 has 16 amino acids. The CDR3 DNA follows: TGCGCCAGCAGCCCTTCTCTGGCGGGGACCTCCTACGAGCAGTACTTC. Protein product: CASSPSLAGTSYEQYF.

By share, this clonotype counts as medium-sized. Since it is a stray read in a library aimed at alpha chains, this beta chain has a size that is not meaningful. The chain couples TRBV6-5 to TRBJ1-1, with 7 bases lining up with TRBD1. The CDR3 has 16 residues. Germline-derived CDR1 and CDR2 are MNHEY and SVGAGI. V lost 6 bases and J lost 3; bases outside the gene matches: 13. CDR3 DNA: TGTGCCAGCAGGCACAGGGAGGGGGCGGTGGACACTGAAGCTTTCTTT. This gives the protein CASRHREGAVDTEAFF.

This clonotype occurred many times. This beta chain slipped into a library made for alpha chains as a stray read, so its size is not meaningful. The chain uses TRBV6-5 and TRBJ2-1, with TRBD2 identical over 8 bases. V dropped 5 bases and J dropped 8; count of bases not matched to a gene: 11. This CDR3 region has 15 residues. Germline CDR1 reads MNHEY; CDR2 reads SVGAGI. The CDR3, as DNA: TGTGCCAGCAGTAGATTTCGGACTAGCACCGATGAGCAGTTCTTC. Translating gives CASSRFRTSTDEQFF.

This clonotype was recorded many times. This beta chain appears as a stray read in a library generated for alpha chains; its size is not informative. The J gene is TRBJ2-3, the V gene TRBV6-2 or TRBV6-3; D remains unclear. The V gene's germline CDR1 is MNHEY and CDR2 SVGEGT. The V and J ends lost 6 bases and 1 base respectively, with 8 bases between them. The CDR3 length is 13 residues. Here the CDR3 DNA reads TGTGCCAGCAGCGACGGACGCACAGATACGCAGTATTTT. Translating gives CASSDGRTDTQYF.

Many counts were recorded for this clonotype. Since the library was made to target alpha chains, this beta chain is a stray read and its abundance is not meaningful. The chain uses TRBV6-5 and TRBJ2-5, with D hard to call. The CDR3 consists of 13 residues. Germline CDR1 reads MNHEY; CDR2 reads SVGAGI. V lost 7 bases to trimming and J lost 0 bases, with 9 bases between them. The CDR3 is CASNGFDQETQYF. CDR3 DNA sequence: TGTGCCAGCAACGGGTTCGACCAAGAGACCCAGTACTTC.

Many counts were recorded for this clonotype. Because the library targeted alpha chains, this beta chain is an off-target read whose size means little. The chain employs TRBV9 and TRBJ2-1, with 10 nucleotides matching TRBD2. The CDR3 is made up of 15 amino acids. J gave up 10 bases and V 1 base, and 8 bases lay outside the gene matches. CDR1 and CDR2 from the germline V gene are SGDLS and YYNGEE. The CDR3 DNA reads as TGTGCCAGCAGCGTACGGATAGCGGGGGGCCCCGAGCAGTTCTTC. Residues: CASSVRIAGGPEQFF.

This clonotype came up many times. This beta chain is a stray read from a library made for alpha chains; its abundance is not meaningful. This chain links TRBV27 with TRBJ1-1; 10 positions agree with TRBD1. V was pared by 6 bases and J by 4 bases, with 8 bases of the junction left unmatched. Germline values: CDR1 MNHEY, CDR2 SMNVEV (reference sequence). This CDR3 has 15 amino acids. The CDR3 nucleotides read TGTGCCAGCAGGGGACAGGGGAAGTTTGGCACTGAAGCTTTCTTT. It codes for CASRGQGKFGTEAFF.

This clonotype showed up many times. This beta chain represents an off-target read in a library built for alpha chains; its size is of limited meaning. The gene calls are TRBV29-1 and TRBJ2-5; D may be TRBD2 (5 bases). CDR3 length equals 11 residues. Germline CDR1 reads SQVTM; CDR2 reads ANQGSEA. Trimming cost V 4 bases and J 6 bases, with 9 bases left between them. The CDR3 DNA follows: TGCAGCGTTGGGACTTCCAAGACCCAGTACTTC. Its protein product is CSVGTSKTQYF.